These T cell receptor beta chains were read from a single sample in a study of shared clonotypes between healthy human individuals. Profiled with immunoSEQ multiplex PCR; TCRdb holds only in-frame clones, not every one. The sample holds about 1,800,000 clones, just under 95% seen once. Material for sequencing was naive CD8+ T cells sorted from blood. The origin of the receptors is a man between 18 and 29 years old in good health. The CDR3 runs from the conserved cysteine through the conserved F or W. Each record gives: V gene, D gene, clone size, J gene, CDR3 DNA, CDR3 protein. D genes are given only for firm matches. A row's size may be missing; if present it is once, few, many or a size class.

>TRBV2|-|-|TRBJ1-2
TGTGCCAGCACCGAGGGGGGGGCGAGTAGCTATGGCTACACCTTC
CASTEGGASSYGYTF
>TRBV27|TRBD1|-|TRBJ2-7
TGTGCCAGCAGTTCGACAGGGTTAAACCACGAGCAGTACTTC
CASSSTGLNHEQYF
>TRBV28|-|few|TRBJ1-1
TGTGCCAGCAGTTTAACAGGGACGAACACTGAAGCTTTCTTT
CASSLTGTNTEAFF
>TRBV9|-|-|TRBJ2-7
TGTGCCAGCAGCAAAGGGGGGGGACCCTACGAGCAGTACTTC
CASSKGGGPYEQYF
>TRBV10-3|-|-|TRBJ2-2
TGTGCCATCAATGCTCAGGGAGTAGACACCGGGGAGCTGTTTTTT
CAINAQGVDTGELFF
>TRBV5-1|-|-|TRBJ1-4
TGCGCCAGCAGCTCAGATGGGGGGACTAATGAAAAACTGTTTTTT
CASSSDGGTNEKLFF
>TRBV12-5|-|-|TRBJ2-7
TGTGCTAGTGGTTTGGTTCACGAGCAGTACTTC
CASGLVHEQYF
>TRBV2|-|few|TRBJ2-7
TGTGCCAGCAGTCCCACAGTCCGCTACGAGCAGTACTTC
CASSPTVRYEQYF
>TRBV9|TRBD1|-|TRBJ1-2
TGTGCCAGCAGCGTCGACGGACAGGGAAGCTATGGCTACACCTTC
CASSVDGQGSYGYTF
>TRBV7-9|-|-|TRBJ2-7
TGTGCCAGCAGCTTAGAGGGTTGGGAGTACTTC
CASSLEGWEYF
>TRBV27|-|-|TRBJ1-6
TGTGCCAGCAGTTCGGCAGGGGAGGTTTTTGTTTCACCCCTCCACTTT
CASSSAGEVFVSPLHF
>TRBV9|TRBD1|-|TRBJ1-1
TGTGCCAGCCAACGAACAGGGGAGATGGTGAACACTGAAGCTTTCTTT
CASQRTGEMVNTEAFF
>TRBV5-6|-|once|TRBJ2-7
TGTGCCAGCGGGCTTGTCATGGCGGGGACCTACGAGCAGTACTTC
CASGLVMAGTYEQYF
>TRBV5-1|-|-|TRBJ1-1
TGCGCCAGCAGCTTGGGGTCGGGGATAGAAGCTTTCTTT
CASSLGSGIEAFF
>TRBV10-1|TRBD2|-|TRBJ2-3
TGCGCCAGCAGTGAGTATTCTAGCGGCAGCACAGATACGCAGTATTTT
CASSEYSSGSTDTQYF
>TRBV30|-|-|TRBJ2-3
TGTGCCTGGAGCGAGGACAGCAAAGATACGCAGTATTTT
CAWSEDSKDTQYF
>TRBV6-1|-|-|TRBJ2-7
TGTGCCAGCAGTGCGGGGCGGGAACCCTCCTACGAGCAGTACTTC
CASSAGREPSYEQYF
>TRBV5-8|-|-|TRBJ2-3
TGTGCCAGCAGCCCGGGGTCCTCTAGCACAGATACGCAGTATTTT
CASSPGSSSTDTQYF
>TRBV4-3|-|-|TRBJ2-1
TGCGCCAGCAGCTTTTTCGGGGACTCGCAACTTGAGCAGTTCTTC
CASSFFGDSQLEQFF
>TRBV4-2|TRBD1|-|TRBJ2-2
TGTGCCAGCAGCACCGGGACAGGGGGTGTCGGGGAGCTGTTTTTT
CASSTGTGGVGELFF
>TRBV2|TRBD2|-|TRBJ2-1
TGTGCCAGCAGTGGGGAAATTAGCGGGGGTTACAATGAGCAGTTCTTC
CASSGEISGGYNEQFF
>TRBV6-1|TRBD1|-|TRBJ2-5
TGTGCCAGCAGTGAAGTGGGACAGGGGAGGCAGGGGTGGTGGGGTCAAGAGACCCAGTACTTC
CASSEVGQGRQGWWGQETQYF
>TRBV18|TRBD1|-|TRBJ1-5
TGTGCCAGCTCACCACCATCTACAGGGGACAATCAGCCCCAGCATTTT
CASSPPSTGDNQPQHF
>TRBV29-1|TRBD1|-|TRBJ2-7
TGCAGCGTACAGGGGATAATCTCCTACGAGCAGTACTTC
CSVQGIISYEQYF
>TRBV6-1|-|-|TRBJ1-2
TGTGCCAGCAGTGAAGCGCTTCGGACAGATTCTTACACCTTC
CASSEALRTDSYTF
>TRBV28|-|-|TRBJ1-1
TGTGCCAGCAGCCACAGGGTGGGGAGGACTGAAGCTTTCTTT
CASSHRVGRTEAFF
>TRBV2|-|-|TRBJ1-2
TGTGCCAGCAGTGACTGGGACACCTATGGCTACACCTTC
CASSDWDTYGYTF
>TRBV27|TRBD2|-|TRBJ2-3
TGTGCCAGCAGTTCTGGGACTAGCGGGAGGACAGATACGCAGTATTTT
CASSSGTSGRTDTQYF
>TRBV2|-|-|TRBJ2-7
TGTGCCAGCAGTGACGGGGGACCCTCCTACGAGCAGTACTTC
CASSDGGPSYEQYF
>TRBV29-1|TRBD1|-|TRBJ2-1
TGCAGCGTTCCAGACAGGGCCAATGAGCAGTTCTTC
CSVPDRANEQFF
>TRBV19|TRBD1|-|TRBJ2-7
TGTGCCAGTACCCTGACAGGGTACTCCTACGAGCAGTACTTC
CASTLTGYSYEQYF
>TRBV7-2|-|-|TRBJ2-1
TGTGCCAGCAGCCCCGGGACGTTGGTGAGGTTCTTC
CASSPGTLVRFF
>TRBV4-1|-|once|TRBJ2-7
TGCGCCAGCAGCCACAGACTAGAGGGCTACGAGCAGTACTTC
CASSHRLEGYEQYF
>TRBV7-7|-|-|TRBJ2-1
TGTGCTAGCAGCTTGAGTCCGGGGGGCACCTACAATGAGCAGTTCTTC
CASSLSPGGTYNEQFF
>TRBV18|-|-|TRBJ2-7
TGTGCCAGCTCACCAGGACGTGTACTCCCCGAGCAGTACTTC
CASSPGRVLPEQYF
>TRBV9|TRBD2|once|TRBJ2-7
TGTGCCAGCAGCGTAGGGCTAGCGGGCGAGCAGTACTTC
CASSVGLAGEQYF
>TRBV6-5|TRBD1|once|TRBJ1-4
TGTGCCAGCAGTGAACAGGGGCTCGGTGAAAAACTGTTTTTT
CASSEQGLGEKLFF
>TRBV27|TRBD1|-|TRBJ2-3
TGTGCCAGCAGTCCAACGGGACAGGGATTCACCTCGCAGTATTTT
CASSPTGQGFTSQYF
>TRBV9|-|-|TRBJ2-2
TGTGCCAGCAGCGCTCAGAACACCGGGGAGCTGTTTTTT
CASSAQNTGELFF
>TRBV5-6|-|-|TRBJ1-1
TGTGCCAGCAGCCCCGAGGGCCGCCACACTGAAGCTTTCTTT
CASSPEGRHTEAFF
>TRBV5-1|TRBD1|-|TRBJ2-1
TGCGCCAGCAGCGGGACAGACAATGAGCAGTTCTTC
CASSGTDNEQFF
>TRBV19|-|-|TRBJ1-4
TGTGCCAGTAGTATGGACACGCTTCCTACTAATGAAAAACTGTTTTTT
CASSMDTLPTNEKLFF
>TRBV27|-|-|TRBJ1-5
TGTGCCAGCAGTTTAGGACGTGTGGGGAATCAGCCCCAGCATTTT
CASSLGRVGNQPQHF
>TRBV2|-|-|TRBJ2-2
TGTGCCAGCAGTAGACAGGGAGGTCGAAGAACCGGGGAGCTGTTTTTT
CASSRQGGRRTGELFF
>TRBV28|-|-|TRBJ2-5
TGTGCCAGCAGTTTAGGTGCCCTGGGGGATTCCGATCCCAATCAGGAGACCCAGTACTTC
CASSLGALGDSDPNQETQYF
>TRBV28|TRBD1|-|TRBJ1-3
TGTGCCAGCAGTTCGTTATCTCTAGGGACAGTCTCTGGAAACACCATATATTTT
CASSSLSLGTVSGNTIYF
>TRBV10-1|-|-|TRBJ1-1
TGCGCCAGCAGTGATGGGGAGACCACTGAAGCTTTCTTT
CASSDGETTEAFF
>TRBV30|-|-|TRBJ1-3
TGTGCCTGGGCTATCAATGGAAACACCATATATTTT
CAWAINGNTIYF
>TRBV28|-|-|TRBJ2-7
TGTGCCAGCAGTTTCGGCGGGACAGCCTACGAGCAGTACTTC
CASSFGGTAYEQYF
>TRBV6-5|TRBD1|-|TRBJ1-1
TGTGCCAGCAGTTCCCGGACAGGGTCCAACACTGAAGCTTTCTTT
CASSSRTGSNTEAFF
>TRBV6-6|TRBD1|-|TRBJ2-7
TGTGCCAGCCGGACAGGGGGAGTCGACGAGCAGTACTTC
CASRTGGVDEQYF
>TRBV5-1|TRBD2|-|TRBJ2-3
TGCGCCAGCAGCTTAAAGCGGGGGGCTAGCACAGATACGCAGTATTTT
CASSLKRGASTDTQYF
>TRBV27|-|-|TRBJ2-1
TGTGCCAGCAGTTTCAGTTATGTCCCCGGGAGCAATGAGCAGTTCTTC
CASSFSYVPGSNEQFF
>TRBV6-1|-|once|TRBJ2-7
TGTGCCAGCAGTGGCTATGGGACACGGGACGTCTACGAGCAGTACTTC
CASSGYGTRDVYEQYF
>TRBV4-1|-|-|TRBJ1-1
TGCGCCAGCAGCCAAGCGAGGGGCGCAGGGAACACTGAAGCTTTCTTT
CASSQARGAGNTEAFF
>TRBV12-5|-|-|TRBJ2-1
TGTGCTAGTGGTTTTTCCCCGGATGAGCAGTTCTTC
CASGFSPDEQFF
>TRBV19|TRBD2|-|TRBJ2-7
TGTGCCAGTAGCCCCGGGACTACCTCCTACGAGCAGTACTTC
CASSPGTTSYEQYF
>TRBV7-6|-|-|TRBJ2-1
TGTGCCAGCAGCTTACGGGACTCCTACAATGAGCAGTTCTTC
CASSLRDSYNEQFF